This TCR beta chain was sequenced for a study of blood T cells in healthy people across ages. General study points: Investigators viewed diversity estimates from one million T cells as underestimates, the study reported.

Sample-barcoded 5' priming and a J-beta primer mix drove a second PCR of roughly 7 to 11 cycles. Any given sample supplied a minimum of 2.5 million CDR3-containing paired-end reads. TCRdb re-called the 5' RACE reads through MiXCR, storing one row per CDR3 protein. The table records approximately 1.5 million distinct CDR3 sequences, 40% to 45% of them present only once. CDR3 length: 15 residues. Germline CDR1 and CDR2: MGHRA and YSYEKL. V lost 7 bases and J lost 4; bases outside the gene matches: 8. Regarding this clonotype: Its antigen is still unknown.

The TCR sequence derives from a woman aged 18-29 years in good health. V is TRBV4-1 and J is TRBJ1-1; 11 positions match TRBD1. Sequenced sample: blood. The CDR3 coding sequence is TGCGCCAGCAAACGGACAGGGGGCACCAGCACTGAAGCTTTCTTT. It translates to CASKRTGGTSTEAFF.